These 10 T cell receptor beta chains share one sample of origin, sequenced in a study of regulatory T cells in long-lasting Graves disease (dated by TCRdb to 2020 to 2023). Library construction relied on multiplex PCR. Sequencing took place on an Illumina HiSeq 4000. TCR beta libraries were built with iRepertoire HTBI primers and Arm-PCR amplification of CDR3 regions. TCRdb ran its own pipeline on the public reads, namely fastp trimming at Q25 and MiXCR clone calling, and kept in-frame beta chains. CDR3 protein sequences are deduplicated, and each keeps its most common genes and DNA. The sample profile shows 400,000 to 500,000 distinct CDR3 sequences; about 15% of them were found once. The biggest ten clones account for about 8.2% of the sample. The time point label of this sample denotes: newly diagnosed GD, antithyroid drugs for less than 3 months. For both TCR sequencing and RNA sequencing, RNA was extracted from PBMCs using TRIzol.

This sample also appeared in a second study, on T cells in Graves' hyperthyroidism and ophthalmopathy.

Source: peripheral blood mononuclear cells (PBMCs), taken at new diagnosis, from a patient treated with antithyroid drugs. Source of these receptors: a woman between 40 and 50 years old with Graves disease. Donor details come from another sample of the same person, matched by shared clones.

This clonotype was seen ten or more times. The V call is TRBV2, the J call TRBJ2-7; no clear D. CDR1 is SNHLY, CDR2 FYNNEI, per germline. This CDR3 is built from 15 residues. V lost 0 bases, J lost 2 bases, and 11 bases lay in between. CDR3 nucleotide sequence: TGTGCCAGCAGTGAAGCGCTTCTGGGTACCTACGAGCAGTACTTC. It yields the protein CASSEALLGTYEQYF.

This clonotype was recorded at least ten times. The V and J genes are TRBV12-3 or TRBV12-4 and TRBJ1-5, with a possible D match to TRBD1 (6 bases). This CDR3 has 15 amino acids. V lost 6 bases and J lost 6, with 18 bases in between. DNA of the CDR3: TGTGCCAGCAGGCCCCATACAGGGAGAACTCAGCCCCAGCATTTT. Residues: CASRPHTGRTQPQHF.

This clonotype was counted between two and nine times. A read error is possible here, since a much larger clone lies one base away. The chain links TRBV11-3 to TRBJ2-3, with 12 bases fitting TRBD2. The germline V gene has CDR1 SGHNT and CDR2 YENEEA. The CDR3 runs to 17 residues. The junction had 8 bases not matched to a gene; V was cut back by 5 bases and J by 2 bases. The CDR3 nucleotides are TGTGCCAGCAGCGTCCGGACTAGCGGGGCCCTCACAGATACGCAGTATTTT. Amino acid sequence: CASSVRTSGALTDTQYF. Together with reference TRBV11-3 and TRBJ2-3, the CDR3 gives the full variable domain: EAGVVQSPRYKIIEKKQPVAFWCNPISGHNTLYWYLQNLGQGPELLIRYENEEAVDDSQLPKDRFSAERLKGVDSTLKIQPAELGDSAVYLCASSVRTSGALTDTQYFGPGTRLTVL.

The genes are TRBV24-1 and TRBJ2-3; possibly TRBD1 for D (5 bases). CDR3 size: 15 residues. Germline V gene data show CDR1 as KGHDR and CDR2 as SFDVKD. Trimming removed 2 bases from V and 2 bases from J, with 10 bases in between. CDR3 coding DNA: TGTGCCACCAGTGATTCCGCAGGGCACACAGATACGCAGTATTTT. It codes for CATSDSAGHTDTQYF.

The chain has TRBV5-5 and TRBJ2-5; no firm D call. The V gene lost 3 bases and the J gene lost 1 base, with 10 bases spanning the gap. CDR1 is SGHKS, CDR2 YYEKEE, per germline (reference sequence). The CDR3 runs to 14 residues. The CDR3 loop reads CASSSLTVQETQYF. CDR3 DNA sequence: TGTGCCAGCAGCTCTCTTACGGTCCAAGAGACCCAGTACTTC.

This clonotype was observed many times. This sequence joins TRBV18 and TRBJ2-3; 11 nucleotides line up with TRBD2. Trimming at V came to 3 bases and at J to 4 bases, leaving 6 bases not matched to a gene. CDR1 is KGHSH and CDR2 is LQKENI in the germline V gene. CDR3 length: 16 amino acids. CDR3 sequence reads: CASSPSLAGGSDTQYF. The CDR3 nucleotides read TGTGCCAGCTCACCCTCCCTAGCGGGAGGTTCAGATACGCAGTATTTT. Complete variable domain (other parts from reference TRBV18 and TRBJ2-3): NAGVMQNPRHLVRRRGQEARLRCSPMKGHSHVYWYRQLPEEGLKFMVYLQKENIIDESGMPKERFSAEFPKEGPSILRIQQVVRGDSAAYFCASSPSLAGGSDTQYFGPGTRLTVL.

The chain is built from TRBV5-1 and TRBJ1-6; no firm D call. CDR1 and CDR2 from the germline V gene are SGHRS and YFSETQ. The ends were cut back, 3 bases at V and 8 bases at J, with 9 bases in the middle. CDR3 size: 13 residues. The CDR3 coding sequence is TGCGCCAGCAGCTCCGAGATAGATTCACCCCTCCACTTT. Amino acids: CASSSEIDSPLHF.

With regard to this clonotype: The final CDR3 position lacks the conserved phenylalanine or tryptophan, pointing to a likely read error. This chain uses TRBV25-1 with TRBJ1-6, with TRBD1 identical over 7 bases. The V gene's germline CDR1 is MGHDK and CDR2 SYGVNS. This CDR3 contains 15 residues. J was trimmed by 5 bases and V by 3 bases; bases with no gene match: 4. The CDR3 reads CASSDRDSHNSPLHL. In DNA, the CDR3 is TGTGCCAGCAGTGACAGGGACAGCCATAATTCACCCCTCCACCTT.

This clonotype was picked up many times. The chain couples TRBV3-1 to TRBJ2-7; D tentatively reads TRBD1 or TRBD2 (5 bases each). Germline-derived CDR1 and CDR2 are LGHDT and YNNKEL (reference sequence). The V end was cut by 3 bases, the J end by 0 bases, with 9 bases between. The length of the CDR3 is 14 residues. CDR3 in amino acids: CASSQGTVSYEQYF. In DNA form, the CDR3 reads TGTGCCAGCAGCCAGGGGACGGTCTCCTACGAGCAGTACTTC.

Many counts were recorded for this clonotype. The CDR3 reads CASSLVPAHEQYF. In DNA form, the CDR3 reads TGTGCCAGCAGCTTAGTTCCCGCCCACGAGCAGTACTTC. The rearrangement uses TRBV7-9 and TRBJ2-7; no clear D. The length of the CDR3 is 13 residues. Looked up from germline, CDR1 is SEHNR and CDR2 is FQNEAQ (reference sequence). V lost 1 base and J 5 bases, leaving 9 bases between the germline ends.